A single sample is the source of the 7 T cell receptor beta chains below, sequenced in a study of blood T cell repertoires in COVID-19. Measured with immunoSEQ multiplex PCR; TCRdb has only the in-frame clones, and not every one. The sample records 24,000 or so clones, roughly 76% being singletons. Sequenced: peripheral blood. These TCRs come from an elderly woman with acute or convalescent COVID-19.

The V gene is TRBV5-6, the J gene TRBJ1-2; D possibly corresponds to TRBD1 (6 bases). The CDR3 contains 15 residues. CDR1 is SGHDT and CDR2 is YYEEEE in the germline V gene. Trimming took off 3 bases at V and 8 bases at J, with 20 bases between the two ends. CDR3 in amino acids: CASSSRQALPSGYTF. CDR3 coding DNA: TGTGCCAGCAGCTCCCGACAGGCCCTACCATCGGGCTACACCTTC.

This clone came up a few times. The V gene is TRBV28, the J gene TRBJ1-1, with D unclear. Germline V gives CDR1 MDHEN, CDR2 SYDVKM. The CDR3 consists of 14 residues. Trimming removed 7 bases at V and 4 bases at J, with 16 bases between. CDR3 in amino acids: CASTLNSAGTEAFF. In DNA form, the CDR3 reads TGTGCCAGCACCCTGAACAGTGCAGGCACTGAAGCTTTCTTT.

CDR3 residues: CASSLRQGGVSNYGYTF. The CDR3 bases are TGTGCCAGCAGTTTGCGACAGGGCGGGGTTTCTAACTATGGCTACACCTTC. This chain links TRBV27 with TRBJ1-2; 7 bases line up with TRBD1. This CDR3 region has 17 residues. With V trimmed by 3 bases and J by 0 bases, 10 bases remained unmatched. The germline CDR1 and CDR2 sequences are MNHEY and SMNVEV (reference sequence).

This chain links TRBV7-8 with TRBJ2-5; 8 positions match TRBD2. This CDR3 region has 16 residues. J lost 1 base, V lost 7 bases, and 11 bases had no gene match. CDR1 is SGHVS and CDR2 is FQNEAQ in the germline V gene. CDR3 sequence: CASTYGASGLQETQYF. In nucleotides, the CDR3 is TGTGCCAGCACCTATGGAGCTAGCGGGCTCCAAGAGACCCAGTACTTC.

CDR3 region: CATSDSRQMNTGELFF. In nucleotides, the CDR3 is TGTGCCACCAGTGATTCCCGACAGATGAACACCGGGGAGCTGTTTTTT. The chain employs TRBV24-1 and TRBJ2-2; maybe TRBD1 (5 bases). Germline CDR1 and CDR2: KGHDR and SFDVKD. The ends were cut back, 2 bases at V and 1 base at J, with 10 bases in the middle. This CDR3 region has 16 residues.

The V call is TRBV19, the J call TRBJ2-7; 11 bases line up with TRBD1. CDR1 is LNHDA and CDR2 is SQIVND in the germline V gene (reference sequence). After removal of 7 bases from V and 6 bases from J, the junction contained 11 bases not matched to a gene. CDR3 length: 15 amino acids. This CDR3 reads CASNPGPGTGGEQYF. The CDR3, as DNA: TGTGCCAGTAACCCCGGACCCGGGACAGGGGGCGAGCAGTACTTC. The full variable domain, rest sourced from reference TRBV19 and TRBJ2-7, is DGGITQSPKYLFRKEGQNVTLSCEQNLNHDAMYWYRQDPGQGLRLIYYSQIVNDFQKGDIAEGYSVSREKKESFPLTVTSAQKNPTAFYLCASNPGPGTGGEQYFGPGTRLTVT.

The chain carries TRBV11-2 and TRBJ1-2; D is possibly TRBD1 (5 bases). V was pared by 0 bases and J by 0 bases, with 14 bases between. CDR1 and CDR2 (germline): SGHAT, FQNNGV. The CDR3 length is 17 residues. CDR3 loop: CASSLDRWTTSNYGYTF. For the CDR3, the DNA is TGTGCCAGCAGCTTAGATAGGTGGACAACCTCTAACTATGGCTACACCTTC.